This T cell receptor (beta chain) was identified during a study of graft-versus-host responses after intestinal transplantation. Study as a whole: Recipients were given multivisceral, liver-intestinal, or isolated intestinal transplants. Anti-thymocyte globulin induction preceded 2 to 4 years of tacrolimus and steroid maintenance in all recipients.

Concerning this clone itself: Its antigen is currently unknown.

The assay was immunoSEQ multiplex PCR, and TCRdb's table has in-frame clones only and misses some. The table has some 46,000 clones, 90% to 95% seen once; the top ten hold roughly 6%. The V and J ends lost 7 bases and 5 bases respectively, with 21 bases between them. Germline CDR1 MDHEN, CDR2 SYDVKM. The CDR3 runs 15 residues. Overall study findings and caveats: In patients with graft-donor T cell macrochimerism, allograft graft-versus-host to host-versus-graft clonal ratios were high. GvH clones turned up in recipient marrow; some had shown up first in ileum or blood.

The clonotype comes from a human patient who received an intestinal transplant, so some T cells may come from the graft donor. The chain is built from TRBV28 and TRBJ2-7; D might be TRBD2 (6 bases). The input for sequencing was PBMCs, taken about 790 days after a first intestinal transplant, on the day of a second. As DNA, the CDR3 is TGTGCCAGCACCGGCCGTCGGGAGTTACGGGACGAGCAGTACTTC. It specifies CASTGRRELRDEQYF.